This TCR beta chain was obtained from a study of blood T cell repertoires in COVID-19. About the study: Samples taken during acute and convalescent COVID-19 were collected in the United States, Italy and Spain. PBMCs, B-cell-depleted T cells, or T cells were the source of the cDNA or gDNA that made up the material.

The protocol was immunoSEQ multiplex PCR, while the TCRdb copy is restricted to in-frame clones and leaves out a portion. The sample has around 200,000 clones; approximately 84% are singletons. The CDR3 spans 11 residues. This clonotype was sampled from a man older than 75 with acute or convalescent COVID-19. The chain recombines TRBV21-1 with TRBJ2-5; the table's D call TRBD1 went unverified against the DNA. TRBV21-1 is labeled a pseudogene. The sample comprised peripheral blood. The CDR3 loop reads CASSKGQGPNF. The CDR3 DNA is TGTGCCAGCAGCAAGGGGCAAGGACCTAACTTC.